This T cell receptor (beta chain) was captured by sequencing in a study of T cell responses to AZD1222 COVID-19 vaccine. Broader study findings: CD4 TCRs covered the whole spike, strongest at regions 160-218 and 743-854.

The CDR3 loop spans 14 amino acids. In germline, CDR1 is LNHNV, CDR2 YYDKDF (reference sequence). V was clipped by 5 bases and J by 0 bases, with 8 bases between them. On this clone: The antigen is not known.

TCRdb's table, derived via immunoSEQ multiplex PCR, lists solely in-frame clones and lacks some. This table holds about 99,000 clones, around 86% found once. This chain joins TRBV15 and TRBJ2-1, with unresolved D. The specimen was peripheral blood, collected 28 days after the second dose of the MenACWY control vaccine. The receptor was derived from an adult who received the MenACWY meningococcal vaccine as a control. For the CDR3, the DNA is TGTGCCACCAGCGGACGAAACTCCTACAATGAGCAGTTCTTC. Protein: CATSGRNSYNEQFF.